This T cell receptor (beta chain) was recorded in a study of T cell repertoires in cytomegalovirus infection (dated by TCRdb to between 2018 and 2020). Context from the whole study: Peptide stimulations targeted recently identified HLA-C-restricted CMV epitopes, whose presentation resists viral immunomodulation, together with well-studied HLA-B-restricted epitopes. Because public TCR beta signatures pointed to carriage of CMV infection together with the matching HLA type, the HLA type of each donor mattered for the analysis. Here is what the overall study found, with its caveats: The ex vivo response was dominated by HLA-C-restricted CMV-specific TCR beta clonotypes, and the single most frequent clonotype in two of eight donors was supplied by these HLA-C-restricted clonotypes. In both this cohort and an independent roughly 350-donor cohort, the cumulative frequency of public TCR beta family members distinguished carriers of CMV infection plus the relevant HLA type.

CDR1 and CDR2, looked up from the germline V gene (reference sequence), are LNHDA and SQIVND. V loses 5 bases at its end and J loses 3 bases; junction bases beyond the gene matches: 6. The CDR3 contains 14 residues, cysteine and phenylalanine counted. CDR3 DNA is the only sequence kept; it has 42 bases, read in frame from the first base. Per the publication, the treatment or condition label means: in vitro stimulation with specific CMV peptide epitopes to enrich CMV-specific T cells. Reads for this sample came from an Illumina HiSeq 1500. TCRdb reprocessing: public reads trimmed at Q25 with fastp, clones called with MiXCR, in-frame beta chains kept. Rows are unified per CDR3 protein, each entry keeping the most common DNA and genes. For this sample the table gives a few hundred thousand distinct CDR3 sequences, of which 33% were detected only once. The ten largest clones take up roughly a sixth of the sample.

A few counts support this clonotype. There is no known antigen for this receptor. No base qualities exist here, and no much larger clone lies one base off it. This clonotype was sampled from a human donor in good health (CMV status not recorded). Some clones in this sample may be carry-over from other donors' samples. Specimen: cultured PBMCs, collected from culture after CMV antigen stimulation. The chain links TRBV19 with TRBJ2-7; TRBD1 fits 8 bases in the junction. The base sequence is TGTGCCAGTAGTTCCCGGGGACAGGTCTACGAGCAGTACTTC. It encodes CASSSRGQVYEQYF.